Each of the 13 T cell receptor beta chains below was sequenced from the same sample in a study of regulatory dendritic cells for organ transplantation. The antigens of these receptors remain unknown. TCRdb keeps only in-frame clones here, not all; method: immunoSEQ multiplex PCR. The repertoire holds 20,000 to 25,000 clones, 80% to 90% seen once, with approximately 0.75% in the top ten. CFSE-labeled sorted T cells met regulatory or mature dendritic cells for more than four days. Sequenced sample: naive CD4+ T cells from blood cultured with regulatory dendritic cells. Subset noted: CD45RA+ naive T cells. The origin of the receptors is a human donor in good health.

The chain couples TRBV18 to TRBJ1-4; D not resolved. The germline V and J ends were trimmed by 2 bases and 8 bases, with 21 bases remaining between them. Germline CDR1 reads KGHSH; CDR2 reads LQKENI. The CDR3 length is 17 residues. CDR3 coding DNA: TGTGCCAGCTCACCATCAAACGGAAGAAACGCGGGGGAAAAACTGTTTTTT. The encoded protein is CASSPSNGRNAGEKLFF.

The chain uses TRBV2 and TRBJ1-5, with 9 positions matching TRBD1. The CDR3 loop spans 15 amino acids. Germline CDR1 SNHLY, CDR2 FYNNEI. V was pared by 4 bases and J by 7 bases, with 8 bases of the junction left unmatched. The CDR3 nucleotides read TGTGCCAGCAGTGTCCCGGGACAGGGCGGACAGCCCCAGCATTTT. It is translated as CASSVPGQGGQPQHF.

For this clone: The identical CDR3 is also encoded by other nucleotide sequences in the sample. The chain joins TRBV28 to TRBJ2-3, with D unclear. The ends were cut back, 6 bases at V and 2 bases at J, with 3 bases in the middle. The CDR3 runs 11 residues. The V gene's germline CDR1 is MDHEN and CDR2 SYDVKM. Here the CDR3 DNA reads TGTGCCAGCAGCTTCACAGATACGCAGTATTTT. It encodes CASSFTDTQYF.

V usage is TRBV9 and J usage is TRBJ2-3; possibly TRBD2 for D (6 bases). Trimming took off 4 bases at V and 2 bases at J, with 17 bases between the two ends. The CDR3 consists of 16 residues. Germline CDR1 is SGDLS and CDR2 is YYNGEE. The CDR3 protein is CASSLEGGRYTDTQYF. In DNA, the CDR3 is TGTGCCAGCAGCCTAGAAGGAGGGCGGTACACAGATACGCAGTATTTT.

The rearrangement links TRBV2 to TRBJ2-3; 8 bases align to TRBD2. CDR1 SNHLY and CDR2 FYNNEI come from the germline V gene. The CDR3 has 15 amino acids. The V and J ends lost 8 bases and 1 base, in that order; junction bases with no gene match: 8. As DNA, the CDR3 is TGTGCCAGCGGGGGAGCGGGAGTCCGCACAGATACGCAGTATTTT. Translation gives CASGGAGVRTDTQYF.

The V and J genes are TRBV2 and TRBJ2-1; perhaps TRBD2 as D (5 bases). The CDR3 runs 15 residues. Trimming cost V 5 bases and J 6 bases, with 17 bases left between them. In germline, CDR1 is SNHLY, CDR2 FYNNEI. DNA of the CDR3: TGTGCCAGCAGTCCGGACTCGATTATACCCAATGAGCAGTTCTTC. It specifies CASSPDSIIPNEQFF.

The chain recombines TRBV7-2 with TRBJ2-5, with D possibly TRBD1 on 5 matching bases. This CDR3 comprises 14 residues. The germline CDR1 and CDR2 sequences are SGHTA and FQGNSA. Trimming left V 5 bases short and J 5 bases short, with 15 bases between. CDR3 region: CASSPKRQSETQYF. In nucleotides, the CDR3 is TGTGCCAGCAGCCCTAAACGACAGTCGGAGACCCAGTACTTC.

The CDR3 loop is CASSSRGREQFF. The CDR3 DNA sequence: TGTGCCAGCAGTTCACGGGGGCGGGAGCAGTTCTTC. V usage is TRBV28 and J usage is TRBJ2-1, with D possibly being TRBD1 or TRBD2 (6 bases each). Germline V CDR1 and CDR2: MDHEN, SYDVKM. The CDR3 loop spans 12 amino acids. The germline V and J ends were trimmed by 4 bases and 10 bases, with 11 bases remaining between them.

This rearrangement joins TRBV9 to TRBJ1-6; the D gene is possibly TRBD1 (5 bases). Germline-derived CDR1 and CDR2 are SGDLS and YYNGEE. V dropped 3 bases and J dropped 6 bases, with 10 bases sitting between them. CDR3 length: 14 amino acids. CDR3 region: CASSEGTVNSPLHF. CDR3 in DNA: TGTGCCAGCAGCGAGGGGACGGTTAATTCACCCCTCCACTTT.

The CDR3 region has the DNA TGTGCCAGTTACGACAGGGCGTGGGAGACCCAGTACTTC. Protein: CASYDRAWETQYF. This chain connects TRBV19 to TRBJ2-5; TRBD1 matches 7 bases. The CDR3 runs 13 residues. CDR1 and CDR2 from the germline V gene are LNHDA and SQIVND (reference sequence). After removal of 8 bases from V and 5 bases from J, the junction contained 8 bases not matched to a gene.

In this sample, this clone turned up a few times. The genes are TRBV4-3 and TRBJ2-2; 7 bases match TRBD1. V shed 0 bases and J 5 bases; nucleotides not matched to a gene: 3. CDR1 and CDR2 (germline): LGHNA, YSLEER. This CDR3 is built from 15 residues. CDR3 in DNA: TGCGCCAGCAGCCAAGAGGGACAGCCGACCGGGGAGCTGTTTTTT. Translated, it gives CASSQEGQPTGELFF.

The V gene is TRBV11-2, the J gene TRBJ2-7, with a possible D match to TRBD2 (5 bases). The V end lost 1 base, the J end lost 1 base, and 11 bases lay between the germline ends. CDR1 is SGHAT and CDR2 is FQNNGV in the germline V gene. The CDR3 is 15 residues long. CDR3 sequence (DNA): TGTGCCAGCAGCTTAGTCGACGGACTGTCCTACGAGCAGTACTTC. Translated: CASSLVDGLSYEQYF.

A single count supports this clone. The V and J genes are TRBV5-4 and TRBJ2-2; 12 nucleotides align to TRBD2. Looked up from germline, CDR1 is SGHNT and CDR2 is YYREEE (reference sequence). The CDR3 is 16 amino acids. V dropped 7 bases and J dropped 0; count of bases not matched to a gene: 4. CDR3 region: CASRTSGGPNTGELFF. As DNA, the CDR3 is TGTGCCAGCCGTACTAGCGGGGGGCCGAACACCGGGGAGCTGTTTTTT.